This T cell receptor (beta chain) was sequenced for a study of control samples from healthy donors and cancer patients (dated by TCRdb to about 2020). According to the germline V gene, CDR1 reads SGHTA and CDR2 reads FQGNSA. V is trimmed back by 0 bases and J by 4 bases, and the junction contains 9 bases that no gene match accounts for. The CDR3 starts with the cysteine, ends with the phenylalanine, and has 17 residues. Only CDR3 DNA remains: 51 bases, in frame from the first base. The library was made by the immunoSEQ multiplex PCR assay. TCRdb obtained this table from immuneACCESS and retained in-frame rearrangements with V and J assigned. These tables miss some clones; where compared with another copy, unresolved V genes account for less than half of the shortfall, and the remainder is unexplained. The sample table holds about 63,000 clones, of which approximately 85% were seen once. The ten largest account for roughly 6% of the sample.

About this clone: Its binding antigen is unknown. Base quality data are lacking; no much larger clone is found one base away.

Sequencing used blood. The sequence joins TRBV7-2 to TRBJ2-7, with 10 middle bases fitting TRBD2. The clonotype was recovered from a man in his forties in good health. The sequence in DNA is TGTGCCAGCAGCTTAGCGAGAGAAGTAGCGGGAGGTTACGAGCAGTACTTC. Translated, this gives CASSLAREVAGGYEQYF.